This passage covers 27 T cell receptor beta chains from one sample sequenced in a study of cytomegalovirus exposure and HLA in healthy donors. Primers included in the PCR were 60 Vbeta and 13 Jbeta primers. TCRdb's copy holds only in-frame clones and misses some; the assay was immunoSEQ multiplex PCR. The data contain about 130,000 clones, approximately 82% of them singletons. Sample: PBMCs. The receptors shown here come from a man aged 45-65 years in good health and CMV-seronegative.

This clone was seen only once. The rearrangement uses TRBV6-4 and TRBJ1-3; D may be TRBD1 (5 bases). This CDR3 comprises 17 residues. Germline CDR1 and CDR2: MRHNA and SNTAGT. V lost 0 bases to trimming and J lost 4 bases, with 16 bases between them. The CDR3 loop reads CASSDSTVREDGNTIYF. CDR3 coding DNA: TGTGCCAGCAGTGACTCGACCGTCAGGGAAGACGGAAACACCATATATTTT.

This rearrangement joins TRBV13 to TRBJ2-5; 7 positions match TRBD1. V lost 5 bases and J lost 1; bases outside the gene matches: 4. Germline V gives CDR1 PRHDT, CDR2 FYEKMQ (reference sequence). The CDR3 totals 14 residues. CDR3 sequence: CASSRGTAQETQYF. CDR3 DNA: TGTGCCAGCAGCCGAGGGACAGCCCAAGAGACCCAGTACTTC. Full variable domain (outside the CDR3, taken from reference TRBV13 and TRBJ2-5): AAGVIQSPRHLIKEKRETATLKCYPIPRHDTVYWYQQGPGQDPQFLISFYEKMQSDKGSIPDRFSAQQFSDYHSELNMSSLELGDSALYFCASSRGTAQETQYFGPGTRLLVL.

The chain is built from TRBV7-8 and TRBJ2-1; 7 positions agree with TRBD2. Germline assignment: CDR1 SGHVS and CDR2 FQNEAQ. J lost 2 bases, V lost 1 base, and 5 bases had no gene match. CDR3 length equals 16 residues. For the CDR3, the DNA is TGTGCCAGCAGCTTAGTAGGCGGGGGTACCTACAATGAGCAGTTCTTC. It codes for CASSLVGGGTYNEQFF.

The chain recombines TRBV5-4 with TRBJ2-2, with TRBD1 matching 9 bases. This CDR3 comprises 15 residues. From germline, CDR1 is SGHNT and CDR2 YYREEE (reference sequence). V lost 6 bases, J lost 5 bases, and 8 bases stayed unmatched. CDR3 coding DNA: TGTGCCAGCACACACAGGGGGCGGGAAACCGGGGAGCTGTTTTTT. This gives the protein CASTHRGRETGELFF.

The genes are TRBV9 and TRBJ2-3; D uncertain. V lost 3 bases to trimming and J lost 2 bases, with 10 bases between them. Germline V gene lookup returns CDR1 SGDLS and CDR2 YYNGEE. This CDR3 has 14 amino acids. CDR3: CASSAQHNTDTQYF. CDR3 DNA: TGTGCCAGCAGCGCCCAACACAACACAGATACGCAGTATTTT.

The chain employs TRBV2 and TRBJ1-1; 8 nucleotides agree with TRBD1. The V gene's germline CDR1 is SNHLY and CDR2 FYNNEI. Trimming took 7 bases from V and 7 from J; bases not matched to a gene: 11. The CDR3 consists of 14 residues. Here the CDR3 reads CASILTGGVDEAFF. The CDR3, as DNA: TGTGCCAGCATTCTAACAGGGGGAGTGGATGAAGCTTTCTTT.

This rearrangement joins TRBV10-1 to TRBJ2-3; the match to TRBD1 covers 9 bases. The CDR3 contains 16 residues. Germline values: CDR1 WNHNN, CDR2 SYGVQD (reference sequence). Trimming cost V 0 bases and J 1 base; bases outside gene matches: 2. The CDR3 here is CASSESRTGGTDTQYF. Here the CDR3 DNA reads TGCGCCAGCAGTGAGTCCCGGACAGGGGGCACAGATACGCAGTATTTT.

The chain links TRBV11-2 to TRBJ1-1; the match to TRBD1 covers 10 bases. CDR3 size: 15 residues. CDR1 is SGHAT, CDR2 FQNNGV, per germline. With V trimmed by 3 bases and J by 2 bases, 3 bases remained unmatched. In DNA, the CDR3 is TGTGCCAGCAGCTTCGGGGACAGGGGAAACACTGAAGCTTTCTTT. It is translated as CASSFGDRGNTEAFF.

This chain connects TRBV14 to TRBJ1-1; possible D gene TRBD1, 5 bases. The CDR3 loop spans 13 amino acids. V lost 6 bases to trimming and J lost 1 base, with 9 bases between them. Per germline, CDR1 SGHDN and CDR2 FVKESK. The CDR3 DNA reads TGTGCCAGCAGGGGGGGGAGGAACACTGAAGCTTTCTTT. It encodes CASRGGRNTEAFF.

The CDR3 DNA follows: TGTGCCAGCAGCCATACAGGGGGCGGAGGTAATGAAAAACTGTTTTTT. Translated: CASSHTGGGGNEKLFF. The rearrangement links TRBV5-4 to TRBJ1-4; 9 bases align to TRBD1. Germline values: CDR1 SGHNT, CDR2 YYREEE (reference sequence). CDR3 size: 16 residues. Trimming removed 4 bases from V and 4 bases from J; junction bases left unmatched: 8.

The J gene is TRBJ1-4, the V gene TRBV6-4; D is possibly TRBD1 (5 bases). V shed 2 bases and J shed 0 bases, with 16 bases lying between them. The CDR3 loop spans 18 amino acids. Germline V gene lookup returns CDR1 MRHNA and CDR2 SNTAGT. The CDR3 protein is CASSDPQGGEATNEKLFF. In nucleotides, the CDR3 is TGTGCCAGCAGTGACCCTCAGGGAGGAGAAGCAACTAATGAAAAACTGTTTTTT.

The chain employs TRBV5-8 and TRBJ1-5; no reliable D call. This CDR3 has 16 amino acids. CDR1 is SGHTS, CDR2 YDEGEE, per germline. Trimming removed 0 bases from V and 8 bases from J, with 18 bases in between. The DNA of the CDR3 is TGTGCCAGCAGCTTGGGCACAGCAGCAAGTATGGAGCCCCAGCATTTT. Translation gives CASSLGTAASMEPQHF.

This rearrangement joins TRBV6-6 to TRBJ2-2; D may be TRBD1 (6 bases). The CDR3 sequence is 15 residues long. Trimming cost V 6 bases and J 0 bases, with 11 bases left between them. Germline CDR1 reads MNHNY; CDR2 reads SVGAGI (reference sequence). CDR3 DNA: TGTGCCAGCAGCCAGGACAGCGCGAACACCGGGGAGCTGTTTTTT. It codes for CASSQDSANTGELFF.

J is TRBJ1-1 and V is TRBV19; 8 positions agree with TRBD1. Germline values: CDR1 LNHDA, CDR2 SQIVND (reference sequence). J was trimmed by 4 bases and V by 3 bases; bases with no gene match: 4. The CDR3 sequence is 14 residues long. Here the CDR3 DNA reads TGTGCCAGTAGTATTCGCCAGGGGGCCACTGAAGCTTTCTTT. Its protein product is CASSIRQGATEAFF.

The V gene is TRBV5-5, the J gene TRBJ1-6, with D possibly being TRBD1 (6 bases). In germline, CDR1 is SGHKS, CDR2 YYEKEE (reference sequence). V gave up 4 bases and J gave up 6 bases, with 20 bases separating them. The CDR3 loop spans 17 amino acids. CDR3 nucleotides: TGTGCCAGCAGCCCGGTTGGCAGGGGTTCTTTTAATTCACCCCTCCACTTT. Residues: CASSPVGRGSFNSPLHF.

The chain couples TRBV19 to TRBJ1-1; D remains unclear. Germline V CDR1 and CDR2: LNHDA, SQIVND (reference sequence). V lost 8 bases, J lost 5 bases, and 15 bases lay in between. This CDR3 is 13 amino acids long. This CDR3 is CASSPGARTEAFF. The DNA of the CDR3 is TGTGCCAGTTCTCCGGGAGCCCGTACTGAAGCTTTCTTT.

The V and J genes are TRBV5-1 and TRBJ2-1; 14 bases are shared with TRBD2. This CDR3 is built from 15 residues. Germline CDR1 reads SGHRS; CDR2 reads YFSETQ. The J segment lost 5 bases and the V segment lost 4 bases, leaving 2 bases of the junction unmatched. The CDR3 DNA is TGCGCCAGCAGCACGGGACTAGCGGGGGACAATGAGCAGTTCTTC. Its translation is CASSTGLAGDNEQFF.

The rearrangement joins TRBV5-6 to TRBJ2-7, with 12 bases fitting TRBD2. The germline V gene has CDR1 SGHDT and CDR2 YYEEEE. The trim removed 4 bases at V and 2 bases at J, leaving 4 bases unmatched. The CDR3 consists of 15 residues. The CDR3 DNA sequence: TGTGCCAGCAGCCAACTAGCGGGGGGAACCTACGAGCAGTACTTC. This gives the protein CASSQLAGGTYEQYF.

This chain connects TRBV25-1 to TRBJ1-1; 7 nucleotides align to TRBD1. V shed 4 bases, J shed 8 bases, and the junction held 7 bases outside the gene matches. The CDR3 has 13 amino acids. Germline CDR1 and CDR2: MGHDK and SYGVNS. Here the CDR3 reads CASSVDRAREAFF. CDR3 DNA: TGTGCCAGCAGTGTAGACAGGGCCCGAGAAGCTTTCTTT. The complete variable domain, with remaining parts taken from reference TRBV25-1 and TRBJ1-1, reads EADIYQTPRYLVIGTGKKITLECSQTMGHDKMYWYQQDPGMELHLIHYSYGVNSTEKGDLSSESTVSRIRTEHFPLTLESARPSHTSQYLCASSVDRAREAFFGQGTRLTVV.

The CDR3 sequence: CAISESQGEQYF. The CDR3 coding sequence is TGTGCCATCAGTGAGTCTCAGGGCGAGCAGTACTTC. The V gene is TRBV10-3, the J gene TRBJ2-7, with D possibly matching TRBD1 (5 bases). The CDR3 is made up of 12 amino acids. The V gene's germline CDR1 is ENHRY and CDR2 SYGVKD. Trimming shortened V by 0 bases and J by 6 bases, and 6 bases separated the two germline ends.

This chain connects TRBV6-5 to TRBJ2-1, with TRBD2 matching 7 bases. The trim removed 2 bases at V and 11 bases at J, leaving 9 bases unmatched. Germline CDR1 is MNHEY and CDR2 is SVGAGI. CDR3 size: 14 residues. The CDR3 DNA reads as TGTGCCAGCAGTTACCCGGCGGAGCGGGGTCAGCAGTTCTTC. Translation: CASSYPAERGQQFF.

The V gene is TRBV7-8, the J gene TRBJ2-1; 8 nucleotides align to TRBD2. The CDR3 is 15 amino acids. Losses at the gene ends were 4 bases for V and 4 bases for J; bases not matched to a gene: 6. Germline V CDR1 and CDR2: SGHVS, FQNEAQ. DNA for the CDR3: TGTGCCAGCAGCTCAAGCGGGGGTCTATACAATGAGCAGTTCTTC. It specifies CASSSSGGLYNEQFF.

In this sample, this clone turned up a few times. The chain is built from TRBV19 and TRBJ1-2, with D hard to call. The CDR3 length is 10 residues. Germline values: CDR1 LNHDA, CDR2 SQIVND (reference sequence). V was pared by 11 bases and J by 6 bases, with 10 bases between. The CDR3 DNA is TGTGCCCTAGTGGGAGATGGCTACACCTTC. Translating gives CALVGDGYTF.

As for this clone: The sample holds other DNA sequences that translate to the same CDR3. The CDR3 here is CASSFLYEQYF. CDR3 sequence (DNA): TGTGCCAGCAGTTTCTTGTACGAGCAGTACTTC. The chain carries TRBV28 and TRBJ2-7; D gene uncertain. CDR1 is MDHEN, CDR2 SYDVKM, per germline. This CDR3 is 11 amino acids long. V was clipped by 3 bases and J by 4 bases, with 4 bases between them. Combining the CDR3 with reference TRBV28 and TRBJ2-7 gives the whole variable domain DVKVTQSSRYLVKRTGEKVFLECVQDMDHENMFWYRQDPGLGLRLIYFSYDVKMKEKGDIPEGYSVSREKKERFSLILESASTNQTSMYLCASSFLYEQYFGPGTRLTVT.

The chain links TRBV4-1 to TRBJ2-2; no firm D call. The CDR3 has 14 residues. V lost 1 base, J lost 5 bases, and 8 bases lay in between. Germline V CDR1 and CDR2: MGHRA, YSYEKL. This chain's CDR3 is CASSQVVGTGELFF. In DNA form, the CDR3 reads TGCGCCAGCAGCCAAGTAGTCGGGACCGGGGAGCTGTTTTTT.

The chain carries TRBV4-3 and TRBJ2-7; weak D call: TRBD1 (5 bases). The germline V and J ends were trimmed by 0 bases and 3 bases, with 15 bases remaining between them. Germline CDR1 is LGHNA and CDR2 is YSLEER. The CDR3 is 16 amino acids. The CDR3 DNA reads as TGCGCCAGCAGCCAAGATCTGGAGACAGTGTTCTACGAGCAGTACTTC. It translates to CASSQDLETVFYEQYF.

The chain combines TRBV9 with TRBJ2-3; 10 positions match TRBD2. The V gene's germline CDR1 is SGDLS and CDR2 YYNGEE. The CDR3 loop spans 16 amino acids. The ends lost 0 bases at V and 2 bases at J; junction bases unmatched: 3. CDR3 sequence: CASSVGLAGFTDTQYF. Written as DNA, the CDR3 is TGTGCCAGCAGCGTAGGACTAGCGGGTTTCACAGATACGCAGTATTTT.